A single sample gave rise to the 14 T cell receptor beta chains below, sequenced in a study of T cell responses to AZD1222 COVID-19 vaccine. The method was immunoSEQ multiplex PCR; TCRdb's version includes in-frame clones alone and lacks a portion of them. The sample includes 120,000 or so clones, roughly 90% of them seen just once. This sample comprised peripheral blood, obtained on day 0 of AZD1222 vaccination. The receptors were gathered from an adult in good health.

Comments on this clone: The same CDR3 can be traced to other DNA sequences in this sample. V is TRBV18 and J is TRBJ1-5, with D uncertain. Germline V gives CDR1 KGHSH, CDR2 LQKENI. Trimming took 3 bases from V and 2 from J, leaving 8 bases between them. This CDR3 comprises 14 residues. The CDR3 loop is CASSPGRGNQPQHF. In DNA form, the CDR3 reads TGTGCCAGCTCACCGGGAAGGGGCAATCAGCCCCAGCATTTT.

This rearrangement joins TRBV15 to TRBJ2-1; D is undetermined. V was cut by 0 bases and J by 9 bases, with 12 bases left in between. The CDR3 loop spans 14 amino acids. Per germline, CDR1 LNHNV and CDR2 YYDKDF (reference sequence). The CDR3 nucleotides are TGTGCCACCAGCAGAGATTGGAGTACGACTGAGCAGTTCTTC. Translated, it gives CATSRDWSTTEQFF.

The CDR3 here is CASSHLNEGWSVSNQPQHF. The CDR3 coding sequence is TGTGCCAGCAGCCACCTAAATGAAGGATGGTCTGTGAGCAATCAGCCCCAGCATTTT. This sequence joins TRBV27 and TRBJ1-5; D gene uncertain. The V gene lost 6 bases and the J gene lost 1 base, with 25 bases spanning the gap. The CDR3 is made up of 19 amino acids. The germline V gene has CDR1 MNHEY and CDR2 SMNVEV (reference sequence).

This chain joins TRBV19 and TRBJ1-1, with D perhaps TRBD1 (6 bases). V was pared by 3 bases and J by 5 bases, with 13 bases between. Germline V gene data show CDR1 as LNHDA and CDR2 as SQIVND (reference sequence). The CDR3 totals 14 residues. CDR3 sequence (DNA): TGTGCCAGTAGTATGAAGGGGAGGGGGACTGAAGCTTTCTTT. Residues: CASSMKGRGTEAFF.

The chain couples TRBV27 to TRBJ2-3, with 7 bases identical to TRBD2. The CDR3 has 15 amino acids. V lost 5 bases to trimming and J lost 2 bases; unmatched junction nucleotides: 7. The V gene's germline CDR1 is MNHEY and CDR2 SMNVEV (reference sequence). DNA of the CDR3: TGTGCCAGCAGTCCAGCCGGGACTACCACAGATACGCAGTATTTT. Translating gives CASSPAGTTTDTQYF.

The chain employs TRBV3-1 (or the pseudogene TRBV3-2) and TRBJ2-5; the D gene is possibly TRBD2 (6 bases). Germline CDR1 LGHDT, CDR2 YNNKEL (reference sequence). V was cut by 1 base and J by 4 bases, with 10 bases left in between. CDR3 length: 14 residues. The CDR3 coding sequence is TGTGCCAGCAGCCAAGTGTCGGGAGTAGAGACCCAGTACTTC. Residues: CASSQVSGVETQYF.

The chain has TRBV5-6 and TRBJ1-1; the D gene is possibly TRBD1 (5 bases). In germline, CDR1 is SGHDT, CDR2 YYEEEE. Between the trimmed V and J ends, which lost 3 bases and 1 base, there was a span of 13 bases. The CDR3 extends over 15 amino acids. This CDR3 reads CASSSTRDGNTEAFF. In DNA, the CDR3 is TGTGCCAGCAGCTCAACCCGGGACGGGAACACTGAAGCTTTCTTT.

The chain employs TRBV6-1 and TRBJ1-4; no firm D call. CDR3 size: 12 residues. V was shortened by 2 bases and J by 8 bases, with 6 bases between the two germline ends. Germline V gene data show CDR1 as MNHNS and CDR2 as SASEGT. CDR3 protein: CASSERREKLFF. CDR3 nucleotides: TGTGCCAGCAGTGAAAGGAGAGAAAAACTGTTTTTT.

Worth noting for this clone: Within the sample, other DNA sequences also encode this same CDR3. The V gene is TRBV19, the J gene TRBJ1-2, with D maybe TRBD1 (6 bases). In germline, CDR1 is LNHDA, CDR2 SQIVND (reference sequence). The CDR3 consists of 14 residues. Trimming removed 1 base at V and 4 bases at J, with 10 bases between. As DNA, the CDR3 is TGTGCCAGTAGTATAGCCCAAGGGGGCTATGGCTACACCTTC. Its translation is CASSIAQGGYGYTF.

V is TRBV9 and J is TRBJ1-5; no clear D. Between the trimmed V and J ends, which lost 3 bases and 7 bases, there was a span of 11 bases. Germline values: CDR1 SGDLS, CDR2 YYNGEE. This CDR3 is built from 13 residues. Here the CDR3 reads CASSANPEQPQHF. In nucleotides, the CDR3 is TGTGCCAGCAGCGCCAATCCCGAGCAGCCCCAGCATTTT.

The CDR3 DNA sequence: TGCAGCGTTGTGTTCGTTTCCCAGGGGCCGGGGGGCAATCAGCCCCAGCATTTT. Translation gives CSVVFVSQGPGGNQPQHF. This chain links TRBV29-1 with TRBJ1-5, with D possibly TRBD1 on 6 matching bases. The V end was cut by 4 bases, the J end by 2 bases, with 24 bases between. This CDR3 has 18 amino acids. Germline CDR1 reads SQVTM; CDR2 reads ANQGSEA. The full variable domain, in which reference TRBV29-1 and TRBJ1-5 provide the parts outside the CDR3, is SAVISQKPSRDICQRGTSLTIQCQVDSQVTMMFWYRQQPGQSLTLIATANQGSEATYESGFVIDKFPISRPNLTFSTLTVSNMSPEDSSIYLCSVVFVSQGPGGNQPQHFGDGTRLSIL.

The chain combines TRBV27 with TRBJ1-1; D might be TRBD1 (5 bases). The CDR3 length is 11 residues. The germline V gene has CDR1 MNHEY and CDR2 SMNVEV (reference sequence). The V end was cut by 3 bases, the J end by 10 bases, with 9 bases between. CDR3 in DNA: TGTGCCAGCAGTTTTGGGGCAGCAGCTTTCTTT. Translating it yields CASSFGAAAFF.

CDR3 in DNA: TGCGCCAGCACTAGCTTCCCAGGTTGGTGCTGTTATAGCAATCAGCCCCAGCATTTT. It specifies CASTSFPGWCCYSNQPQHF. The V gene is TRBV10-1, the J gene TRBJ1-5; no clear D gene. The CDR3 length is 19 residues. The germline CDR1 and CDR2 sequences are WNHNN and SYGVQD (reference sequence). V was shortened by 7 bases and J by 0 bases, with 25 bases between the two germline ends.

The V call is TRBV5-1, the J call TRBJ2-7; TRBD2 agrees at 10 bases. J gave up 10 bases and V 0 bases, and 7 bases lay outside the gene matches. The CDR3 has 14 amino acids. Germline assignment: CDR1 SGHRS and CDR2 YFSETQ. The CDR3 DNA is TGCGCCAGCAGCTTGGAAGGGACTAGCGCCCGCCAGTACTTC. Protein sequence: CASSLEGTSARQYF.